These T cell receptor beta chains were read from a single sample in a study of cytomegalovirus exposure and HLA in healthy donors. The table came from immunoSEQ multiplex PCR; TCRdb's copy has only in-frame clones and leaves some out. Altogether some 210,000 clones are present, 75% to 90% being singletons, with the ten largest covering over 1%. Sequencing input: PBMCs. These TCRs come from a man aged 30 to 45 in good health and CMV-seronegative. The CDR3 runs from the conserved cysteine through the conserved F or W. The order of the fields is CDR3 DNA, CDR3 protein, V gene, clone size, J gene, D gene. The D gene is left open where the match is weak. Clone size appears in some rows only: once, few, many, or a class for an expanded clone.

TGTGCTAGTGGTTTGGCAGGTATGAACACTGAAGCTTTCTTT	CASGLAGMNTEAFF	TRBV12-5	-	TRBJ1-1	-
TGTGCCAGCATTCTAAGCGGTAGCACAGATACGCAGTATTTT	CASILSGSTDTQYF	TRBV11-2	-	TRBJ2-3	-
TGTGCCAGCAGCCATTGGGCAGGGGGGTCCTACGAGCAGTACTTC	CASSHWAGGSYEQYF	TRBV6-1	-	TRBJ2-7	-
TGTGCCAGCAATCCCAGCAGGGGCTACGAGCAGTACTTC	CASNPSRGYEQYF	TRBV2	-	TRBJ2-7	-
TGTGCCAGCAGTCCCGCCAGAGACAGCCTCGAGCAGTACTTC	CASSPARDSLEQYF	TRBV7-2	-	TRBJ2-7	-
TGTGCCAGCAGTTACCTCCGACTAGCGGGAGTACATGAGCAGTTCTTC	CASSYLRLAGVHEQFF	TRBV27	-	TRBJ2-1	TRBD2
TGTGCCAGCAGCAACGCGCAGGGGCAAGGCTACACCTTC	CASSNAQGQGYTF	TRBV7-9	-	TRBJ1-2	-
TGTGCCAGCAGGAGACAGCTGAACACTGAAGCTTTCTTT	CASRRQLNTEAFF	TRBV2	-	TRBJ1-1	-
TGTGCCAGCTCACGACAACCGGCAGGGTCCCAAGAGACCCAGTACTTC	CASSRQPAGSQETQYF	TRBV18	-	TRBJ2-5	-
TGCGCCAGCAGCCAAACGACAAGTGCAACTAATGAAAAACTGTTTTTT	CASSQTTSATNEKLFF	TRBV4-3	once	TRBJ1-4	-
TGCGCCAGCAGCCAGAACAGGAACTATGGCTACACCTTC	CASSQNRNYGYTF	TRBV4-1	-	TRBJ1-2	-
TGTGCCAGCAGCCAAGATGAACTAGCGGGTACAGATACGCAGTATTTT	CASSQDELAGTDTQYF	TRBV14	-	TRBJ2-3	TRBD2
TGTGCCAGCAGACAAGGACAGGGCGATCACTATGGCTACACCTTC	CASRQGQGDHYGYTF	TRBV5-4	-	TRBJ1-2	TRBD1
TGTGCCAGCAGCCCCGGGGGGACTGGGGGCGAGCAGTACTTC	CASSPGGTGGEQYF	TRBV7-2	once	TRBJ2-7	TRBD2
TGTGCCAGCAGCTTAATTGGGACAGGGCCTTCAGATACGCAGTATTTT	CASSLIGTGPSDTQYF	TRBV7-2	-	TRBJ2-3	TRBD1
TGTGCCAGCAGCTTAGCCCGGGTCGGCTACACCTTC	CASSLARVGYTF	TRBV7-2	-	TRBJ1-2	-
TGTGCCAGCAGCTACGACGGGGGGAATAATGAAAAACTGTTTTTT	CASSYDGGNNEKLFF	TRBV7-2	-	TRBJ1-4	-
TGCGCCAGCAGCACGGGACTAGCGGGGTACGAGCAGTACTTC	CASSTGLAGYEQYF	TRBV5-1	-	TRBJ2-7	TRBD2